The present TCR beta chain was sequenced within a study of post-analysis software for immune sequencing data. Findings of the study overall: Pronounced co-clustering by F measure was evident among identically batched samples.

Concerning this clonotype: Antigen unknown.

Unique molecular identifiers were carried by the TCR beta cDNA libraries. TCRdb re-derived calls from the PCR reads in MiXCR, one entry per CDR3 protein. Of about 800,000 distinct CDR3 sequences in the sample, roughly 27% were seen once. The sample comprised blood. The TCR was taken from a girl between 10 and 17 years old with multiple sclerosis.

CDR3 in amino acids: CASSPHRDRTSDTQYF. In DNA, the CDR3 is TGCGCCAGCAGCCCACACCGGGACAGAACATCAGATACGCAGTATTTT. V is TRBV5-1 and J is TRBJ2-3, with 7 bases matching TRBD1. Trimming took 4 bases from V and 4 from J; bases not matched to a gene: 12. Germline-derived CDR1 and CDR2 are SGHRS and YFSETQ. The CDR3 covers 16 residues.